In its sample, the clone carrying this T cell receptor (beta chain) was seen many times. Its antigen is still unknown. Patients with ophthalmopathy all had a Clinical Activity Score of at least 3, a NOSPECS grade of at least 4 and duration under 3 months. The data stem from a study of T cells in Graves' hyperthyroidism and ophthalmopathy. The TCR beta CDR3 regions underwent amplification using RNA transcripts as the source. HTBI primers drove first-round RT-PCR of the TCR CDR3. TCRdb independently ran MiXCR on the multiplex PCR reads; one entry per CDR3 protein. The table shows 300,000 to 450,000 distinct CDR3 sequences, with 15% to 20% occurring only once. Losses at the gene ends were 2 bases for V and 5 bases for J; bases not matched to a gene: 11. The CDR3 consists of 17 residues. Germline CDR1 is MNHNS and CDR2 is SASEGT. Study results and caveats: Stable hyperthyroidism was told apart from ophthalmopathy by a model built on 13 V-J features.

This sequence joins TRBV6-1 and TRBJ2-2; TRBD1 matches 7 bases. The receptor's source is a woman aged 40 to 49 with Graves' ophthalmopathy. What was sequenced was blood. The CDR3 bases are TGTGCCAGCAGTGAAATACGGCTGACAGGGACAACCGGGGAGCTGTTTTTT. This codes for CASSEIRLTGTTGELFF.